The rows below give T cell receptor beta chains drawn from one sample of a study of CXCR3-negative and CXCR3-positive naive CD8 T cells. No DNA is given; TCRdb re-called the 5' RACE reads and lists each CDR3 protein once. This table holds 90,000 to 100,000 distinct CDR3 sequences. Sequenced material: naive CXCR3+ CD8+ T cells from blood. The receptor source for this set is a human donor in good health. Some clones in this sample may be carry-over from other donors' samples. Each CDR3 is given with its conserved first and last residue. Each record gives: clone size, J gene, V gene, CDR3 protein. Some rows mark clone size as missing; the rest say once, few, many or name a class of expanded clone.

.	TRBJ2-7	TRBV6-2/TRBV6-3	CASSRPVQSYEQYF
.	TRBJ2-7	TRBV7-9	CASSPRTGLLSYEQYF
.	TRBJ2-1	TRBV13	CASSFGQGRAPFGEQFF
.	TRBJ1-2	TRBV7-9	CASSLSYFYTF
.	TRBJ1-2	TRBV4-1	CASSQQGTGYGYTF
.	TRBJ2-7	TRBV27	CASSLSAGAHYEQYF
.	TRBJ1-2	TRBV19	CASSDRDRGQGYGYTF
.	TRBJ2-5	TRBV7-3	CASSPRPSGRNQETQYF
.	TRBJ2-7	TRBV20-1	CSASRDFEQYF
medium-sized	TRBJ2-1	TRBV7-3	CASSLGLAREQFF
.	TRBJ2-7	TRBV7-9	CASSLVQAPYEQYF
.	TRBJ2-1	TRBV12-3/TRBV12-4	CASSLLEGGVYNEQFF
.	TRBJ2-7	TRBV6-5	CASSYLRGAASEQYF
.	TRBJ2-7	TRBV12-3/TRBV12-4	CASTKGPEQYF
.	TRBJ2-5	TRBV29-1	CSVVWGNQETQYF
.	TRBJ2-5	TRBV20-1	CSAGGSQTQYF
.	TRBJ2-1	TRBV7-3	CASSLGRNEQFF
.	TRBJ2-1	TRBV7-2	CASSLNDQGVGQFF
.	TRBJ2-3	TRBV7-9	CASSFTPDTDTQYF
.	TRBJ2-7	TRBV12-3/TRBV12-4	CASSFGGEQYF
.	TRBJ2-7	TRBV7-2	CASSSGTLSSYEQYF
.	TRBJ2-4	TRBV4-1	CASSQPFGEGNIQYF
.	TRBJ2-1	TRBV20-1	CSARNPRSSYEQFF
.	TRBJ1-3	TRBV7-9	CASSLLQDISGNTIYF
.	TRBJ2-1	TRBV29-1	CSVVGTTYNEQFF
.	TRBJ2-4	TRBV12-3/TRBV12-4	CASRPGFNDIQYF
.	TRBJ2-7	TRBV14	CASSQARGSSYEQYF
.	TRBJ1-4	TRBV7-2	CASSITLYRGSNEKLFF
.	TRBJ2-3	TRBV29-1	CSVEIRPSGRAEDPTDTQYF
.	TRBJ1-1	TRBV7-9	CASSSGQAQHLINTEAFF
.	TRBJ2-7	TRBV2	CASSEYRGLTYEQYF
.	TRBJ2-5	TRBV28	CASRGDRNQETQYF
.	TRBJ1-2	TRBV7-9	CASSTGRSYGYTF
.	TRBJ2-7	TRBV5-1	CASSWTGTAEQYF
.	TRBJ2-7	TRBV28	CASSLNMAGNLDEQYF
.	TRBJ2-7	TRBV6-2/TRBV6-3	CASRPGQLYEQYF
.	TRBJ2-2	TRBV5-1	CASKTPSGGPGAGELFF
.	TRBJ1-1	TRBV7-3	CASSSGVVGTNTEAFF
.	TRBJ1-5	TRBV5-1	CASSLGDRHSNQPQHF
.	TRBJ2-1	TRBV4-3	CASSQGSEQFF